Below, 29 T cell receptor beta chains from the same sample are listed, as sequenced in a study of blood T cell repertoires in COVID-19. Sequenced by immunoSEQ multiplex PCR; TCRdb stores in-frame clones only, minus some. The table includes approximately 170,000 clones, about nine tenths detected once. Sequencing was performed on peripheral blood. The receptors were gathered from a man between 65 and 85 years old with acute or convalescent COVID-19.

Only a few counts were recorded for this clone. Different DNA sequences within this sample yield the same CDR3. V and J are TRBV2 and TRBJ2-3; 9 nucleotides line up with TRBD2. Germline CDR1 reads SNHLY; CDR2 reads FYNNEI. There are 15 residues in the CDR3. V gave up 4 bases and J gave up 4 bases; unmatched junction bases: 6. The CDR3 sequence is CASSGLAGTADTQYF. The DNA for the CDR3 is TGTGCCAGCAGTGGGCTAGCGGGAACGGCAGATACGCAGTATTTT.

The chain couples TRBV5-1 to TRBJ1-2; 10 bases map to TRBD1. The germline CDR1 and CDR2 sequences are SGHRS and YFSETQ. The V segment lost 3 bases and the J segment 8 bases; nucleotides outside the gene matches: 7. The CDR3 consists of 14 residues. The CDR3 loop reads CASSYGQGVNGYTF. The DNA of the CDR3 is TGCGCCAGCAGCTATGGACAGGGGGTAAACGGCTACACCTTC.

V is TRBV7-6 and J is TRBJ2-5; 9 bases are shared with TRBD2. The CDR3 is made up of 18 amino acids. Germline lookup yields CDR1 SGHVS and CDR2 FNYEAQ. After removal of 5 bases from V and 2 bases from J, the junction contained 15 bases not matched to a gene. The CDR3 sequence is CASSPATPSGDYQETQYF. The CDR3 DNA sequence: TGTGCCAGCAGCCCGGCAACTCCTAGCGGGGATTATCAAGAGACCCAGTACTTC. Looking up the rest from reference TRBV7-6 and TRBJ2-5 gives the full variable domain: GAGVSQSPRYKVTKRGQDVALRCDPISGHVSLYWYRQALGQGPEFLTYFNYEAQQDKSGLPNDRFSAERPEGSISTLTIQRTEQRDSAMYRCASSPATPSGDYQETQYFGPGTRLLVL.

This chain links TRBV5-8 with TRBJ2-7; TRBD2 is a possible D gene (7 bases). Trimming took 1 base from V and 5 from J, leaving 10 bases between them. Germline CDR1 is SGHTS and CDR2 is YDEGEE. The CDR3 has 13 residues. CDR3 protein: CASSLRGADEQYF. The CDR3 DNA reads TGTGCCAGCAGCTTGCGGGGGGCTGACGAGCAGTACTTC.

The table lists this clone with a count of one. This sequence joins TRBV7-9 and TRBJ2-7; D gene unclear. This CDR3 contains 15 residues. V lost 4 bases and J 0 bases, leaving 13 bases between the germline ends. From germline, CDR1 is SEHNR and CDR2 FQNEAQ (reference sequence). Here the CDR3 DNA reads TGTGCCAGCAGCTCCGGCGGCTCCCGCTCCTACGAGCAGTACTTC. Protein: CASSSGGSRSYEQYF.

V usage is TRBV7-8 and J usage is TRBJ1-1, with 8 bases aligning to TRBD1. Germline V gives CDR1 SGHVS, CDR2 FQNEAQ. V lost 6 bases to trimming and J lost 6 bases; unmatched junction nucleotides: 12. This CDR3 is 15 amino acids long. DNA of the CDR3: TGTGCCAGCAGTGCCCTGACAGGGGAATTTGCTGAAGCTTTCTTT. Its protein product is CASSALTGEFAEAFF. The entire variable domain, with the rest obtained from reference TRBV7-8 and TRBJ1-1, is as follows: GAGVSQSPRYKVAKRGQDVALRCDPISGHVSLFWYQQALGQGPEFLTYFQNEAQLDKSGLPSDRFFAERPEGSVSTLKIQRTQQEDSAVYLCASSALTGEFAEAFFGQGTRLTVV.

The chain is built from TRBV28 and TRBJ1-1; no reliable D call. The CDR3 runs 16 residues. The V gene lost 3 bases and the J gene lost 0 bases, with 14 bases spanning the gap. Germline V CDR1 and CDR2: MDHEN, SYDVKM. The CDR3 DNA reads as TGTGCCAGCAGTTTCGAACATGGAGCGATGAACACTGAAGCTTTCTTT. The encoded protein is CASSFEHGAMNTEAFF.

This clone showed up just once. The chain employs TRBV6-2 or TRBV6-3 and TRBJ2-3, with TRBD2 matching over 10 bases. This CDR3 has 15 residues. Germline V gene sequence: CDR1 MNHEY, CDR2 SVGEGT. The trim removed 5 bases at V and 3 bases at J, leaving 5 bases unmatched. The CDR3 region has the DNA TGTGCCAGCAGTCGAGCGGGAGGGATGACAGATACGCAGTATTTT. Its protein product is CASSRAGGMTDTQYF.

The CDR3 region has the DNA TGTGCCGTCAGGAGTAGCGGATCCTCCTACGAGCAGTACTTC. Translation gives CAVRSSGSSYEQYF. The chain couples TRBV27 to TRBJ2-7; tentative D call: TRBD2 (6 bases). V shed 11 bases and J shed 0 bases, with 17 bases lying between them. CDR1 is MNHEY, CDR2 SMNVEV, per germline (reference sequence). This CDR3 has 14 amino acids.

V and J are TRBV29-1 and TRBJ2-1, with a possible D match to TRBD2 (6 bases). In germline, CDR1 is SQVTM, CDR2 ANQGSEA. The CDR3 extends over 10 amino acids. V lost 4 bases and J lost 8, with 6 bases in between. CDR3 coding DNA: TGCAGCGTTGGGAGGGATGAGCAGTTCTTC. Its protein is CSVGRDEQFF.

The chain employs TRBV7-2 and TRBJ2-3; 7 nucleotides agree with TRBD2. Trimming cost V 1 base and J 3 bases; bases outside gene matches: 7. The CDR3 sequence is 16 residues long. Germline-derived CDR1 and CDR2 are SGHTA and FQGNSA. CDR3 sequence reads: CASSLEGWGGTDTQYF. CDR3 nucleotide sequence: TGTGCCAGCAGCTTAGAAGGGTGGGGGGGGACAGATACGCAGTATTTT.

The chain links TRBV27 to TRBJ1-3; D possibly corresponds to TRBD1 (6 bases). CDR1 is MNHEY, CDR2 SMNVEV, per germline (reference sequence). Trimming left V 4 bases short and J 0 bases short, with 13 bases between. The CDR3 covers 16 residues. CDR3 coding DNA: TGTGCCAGCAGTTCCATAGGGACACTCTCTGGAAACACCATATATTTT. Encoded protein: CASSSIGTLSGNTIYF.

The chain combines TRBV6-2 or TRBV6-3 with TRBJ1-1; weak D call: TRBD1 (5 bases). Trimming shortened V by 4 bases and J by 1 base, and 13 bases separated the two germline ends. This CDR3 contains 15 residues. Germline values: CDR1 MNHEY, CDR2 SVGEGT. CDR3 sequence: CASSFGGATNTEAFF. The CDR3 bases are TGTGCCAGCAGTTTTGGAGGGGCTACGAACACTGAAGCTTTCTTT.

The CDR3, as DNA: TGTGCCAGCAGTTACCTTGCAGGGGGGAACTATGGCTACACCTTC. Translated, it gives CASSYLAGGNYGYTF. The genes are TRBV6-5 and TRBJ1-2; 7 positions match TRBD1. V shed 2 bases, J shed 2 bases, and the junction held 5 bases outside the gene matches. This CDR3 contains 15 residues. Germline V gene sequence: CDR1 MNHEY, CDR2 SVGAGI.

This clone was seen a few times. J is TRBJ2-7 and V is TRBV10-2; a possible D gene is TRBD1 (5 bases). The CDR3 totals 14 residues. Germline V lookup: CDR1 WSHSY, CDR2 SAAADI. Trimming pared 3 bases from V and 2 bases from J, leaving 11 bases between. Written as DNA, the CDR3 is TGCGCCAGCAGTGAAGACAGACCACCCTACGAGCAGTACTTC. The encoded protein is CASSEDRPPYEQYF.

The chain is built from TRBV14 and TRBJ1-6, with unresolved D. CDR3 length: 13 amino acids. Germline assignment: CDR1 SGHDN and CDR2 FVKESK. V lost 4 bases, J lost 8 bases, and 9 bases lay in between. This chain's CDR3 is CASSPTLYSPLHF. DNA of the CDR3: TGTGCCAGCAGCCCAACCCTATATTCACCCCTCCACTTT.

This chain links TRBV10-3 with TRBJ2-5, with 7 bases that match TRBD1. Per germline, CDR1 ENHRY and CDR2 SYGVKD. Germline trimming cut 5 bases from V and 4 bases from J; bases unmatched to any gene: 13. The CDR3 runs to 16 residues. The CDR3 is CAISNSSPTGTETQYF. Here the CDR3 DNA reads TGTGCCATCAGTAATTCTTCCCCGACAGGGACAGAGACCCAGTACTTC.

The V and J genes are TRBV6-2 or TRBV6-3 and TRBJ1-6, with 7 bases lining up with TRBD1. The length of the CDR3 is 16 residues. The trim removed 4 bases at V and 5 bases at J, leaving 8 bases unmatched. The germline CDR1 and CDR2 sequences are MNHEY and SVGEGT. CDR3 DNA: TGTGCCAGCAGTTGGACAGGAACGGGAAATAATTCACCCCTCCACTTT. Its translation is CASSWTGTGNNSPLHF.

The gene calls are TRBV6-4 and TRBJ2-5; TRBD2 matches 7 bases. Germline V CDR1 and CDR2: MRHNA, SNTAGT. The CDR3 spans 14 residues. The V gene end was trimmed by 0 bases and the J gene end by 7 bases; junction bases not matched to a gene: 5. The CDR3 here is CASSDSGPGGTQYF. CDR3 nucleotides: TGTGCCAGCAGTGACTCCGGTCCGGGAGGGACCCAGTACTTC.

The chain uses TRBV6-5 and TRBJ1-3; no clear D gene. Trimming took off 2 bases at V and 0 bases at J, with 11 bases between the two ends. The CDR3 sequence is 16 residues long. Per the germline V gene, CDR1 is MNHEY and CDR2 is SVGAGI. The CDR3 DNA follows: TGTGCCAGCAGTTACGGTCGGCCAGGCTCTGGAAACACCATATATTTT. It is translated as CASSYGRPGSGNTIYF.

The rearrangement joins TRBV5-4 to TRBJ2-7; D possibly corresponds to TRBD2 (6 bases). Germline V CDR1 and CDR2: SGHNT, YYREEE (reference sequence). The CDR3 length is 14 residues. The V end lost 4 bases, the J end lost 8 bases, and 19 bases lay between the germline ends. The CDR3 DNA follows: TGTGCCAGCAGCCAGCGTGGGACTTATGGGCAGCAGTACTTC. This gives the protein CASSQRGTYGQQYF.

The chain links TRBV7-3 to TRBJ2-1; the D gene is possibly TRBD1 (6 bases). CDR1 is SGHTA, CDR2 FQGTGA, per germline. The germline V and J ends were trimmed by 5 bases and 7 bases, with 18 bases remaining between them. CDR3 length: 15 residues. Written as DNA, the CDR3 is TGTGCCAGCAGCCCTGACGGACAGAGAAATAATGAGCAGTTCTTC. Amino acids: CASSPDGQRNNEQFF. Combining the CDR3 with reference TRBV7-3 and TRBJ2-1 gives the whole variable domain GAGVSQTPSNKVTEKGKYVELRCDPISGHTALYWYRQSLGQGPEFLIYFQGTGAADDSGLPNDRFFAVRPEGSVSTLKIQRTERGDSAVYLCASSPDGQRNNEQFFGPGTRLTVL.

The CDR3 spells CASSYHNTQYF. The CDR3, as DNA: TGTGCCAGCAGCTACCATAATACGCAGTATTTT. The chain is built from TRBV28 and TRBJ2-3; D is uncertain. V gave up 6 bases and J gave up 7 bases, with 8 bases separating them. The CDR3 loop spans 11 amino acids. Germline V gene data show CDR1 as MDHEN and CDR2 as SYDVKM.

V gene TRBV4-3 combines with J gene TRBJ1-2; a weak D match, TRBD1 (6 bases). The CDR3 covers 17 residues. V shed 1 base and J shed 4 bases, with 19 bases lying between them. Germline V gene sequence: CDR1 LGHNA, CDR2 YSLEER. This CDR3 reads CASSQASTDRKSYGYTF. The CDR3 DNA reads TGCGCCAGCAGCCAAGCCAGCACGGACAGAAAATCCTATGGCTACACCTTC.

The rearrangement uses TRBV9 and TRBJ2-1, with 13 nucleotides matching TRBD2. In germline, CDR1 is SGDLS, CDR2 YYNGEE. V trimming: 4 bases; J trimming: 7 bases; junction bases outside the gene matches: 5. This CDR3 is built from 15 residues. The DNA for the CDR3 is TGTGCCAGCAGCACACTAGCGGGAGGGTGGAATGAGCAGTTCTTC. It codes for CASSTLAGGWNEQFF. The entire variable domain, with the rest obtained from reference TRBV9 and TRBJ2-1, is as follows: DSGVTQTPKHLITATGQRVTLRCSPRSGDLSVYWYQQSLDQGLQFLIQYYNGEERAKGNILERFSAQQFPDLHSELNLSSLELGDSALYFCASSTLAGGWNEQFFGPGTRLTVL.

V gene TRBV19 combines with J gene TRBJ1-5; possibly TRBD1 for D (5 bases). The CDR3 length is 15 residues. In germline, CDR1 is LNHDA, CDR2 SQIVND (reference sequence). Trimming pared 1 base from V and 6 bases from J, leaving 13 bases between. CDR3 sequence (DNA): TGTGCCAGTAGTATAGGCCCAGGGTGGGGTCAGCCCCAGCATTTT. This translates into CASSIGPGWGQPQHF.

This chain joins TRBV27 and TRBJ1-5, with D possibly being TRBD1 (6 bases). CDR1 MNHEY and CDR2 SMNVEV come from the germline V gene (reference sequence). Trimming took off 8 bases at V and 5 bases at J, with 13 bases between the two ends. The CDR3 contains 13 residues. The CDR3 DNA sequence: TGTGCCAGCTCAGAAACAGGGCATCAGCCCCAGCATTTT. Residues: CASSETGHQPQHF.

The CDR3 reads CASSFLSGYEQYF. The CDR3 DNA sequence: TGTGCCAGCAGCTTCTTATCGGGCTACGAGCAGTACTTC. The chain employs TRBV5-6 and TRBJ2-7, with unresolved D. Germline-derived CDR1 and CDR2 are SGHDT and YYEEEE. V was clipped by 2 bases and J by 3 bases, with 9 bases between them. The CDR3 has 13 residues.

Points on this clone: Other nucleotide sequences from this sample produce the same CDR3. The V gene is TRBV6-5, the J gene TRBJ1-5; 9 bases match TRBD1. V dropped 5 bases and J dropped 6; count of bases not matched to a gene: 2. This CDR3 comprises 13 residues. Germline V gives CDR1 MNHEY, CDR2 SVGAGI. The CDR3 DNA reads TGTGCCAGCAGTACAGGGGGCGGTCAGCCCCAGCATTTT. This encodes CASSTGGGQPQHF.